This TCR beta chain stems from a study of T cell responses to AZD1222 COVID-19 vaccine. Study-level findings and limits: Baseline serostatus was positive in only a handful of AZD1222 recipients. Among vaccine-associated CD4 TCRs, coverage spanned spike, with dominance at 160-218 and 743-854. Donors skewed white British and female; clonal diversity was possibly underestimated.

The junction had 8 bases not matched to a gene; V was cut back by 0 bases and J by 4 bases. Germline V CDR1 and CDR2: KGHSH, LQKENI. This CDR3 region has 17 residues. As regards this clone: No antigen is known for it.

The data were produced by immunoSEQ multiplex PCR, yet TCRdb's version contains in-frame clones alone and is incomplete. The top ten hold roughly 9.1% of the sample, which has 130,000 or so clones, around 85% seen once. Sequences were derived from peripheral blood, sampled on day 0 of AZD1222 vaccination. The chain employs TRBV18 and TRBJ2-3; TRBD2 matches 9 bases. The clonotype originates from an adult in good health. The CDR3 DNA sequence: TGTGCCAGCTCACCACCGGCTGGAGCGGGGGGCGCAGATACGCAGTATTTT. Residues: CASSPPAGAGGADTQYF. Full variable domain (missing parts from reference TRBV18 and TRBJ2-3): NAGVMQNPRHLVRRRGQEARLRCSPMKGHSHVYWYRQLPEEGLKFMVYLQKENIIDESGMPKERFSAEFPKEGPSILRIQQVVRGDSAAYFCASSPPAGAGGADTQYFGPGTRLTVL.